This section outlines one TCR beta chain sequence together with its context. At one end, the junction sequence differs from germline, possibly due to a read error. Here immunoSEQ multiplex PCR was the method, and the copy in TCRdb shows in-frame clones only, minus some. The sample has around 31,000 clones, 85% to 90% seen once. These data originate in a study of T cell changes during pregnancy in multiple sclerosis. The CDR3 contains 15 residues. Germline CDR1 reads MNHEY; CDR2 reads SVGAGI. V usage is TRBV6-5 and J usage is TRBJ2-7; possible D gene TRBD1, 6 bases. The receptor was derived from a female donor in good health, enrolled as a control in a pregnancy study. The sequenced sample was CD4+ T cells from peripheral blood mononuclear cells, obtained in the third trimester of pregnancy. The chain's CDR3 is CASSPEGTLSHEQYF. The CDR3 region has the DNA TGTGCCAGCAGTCCTGAGGGGACACTCTCCCACGAGCAGTACTTC.